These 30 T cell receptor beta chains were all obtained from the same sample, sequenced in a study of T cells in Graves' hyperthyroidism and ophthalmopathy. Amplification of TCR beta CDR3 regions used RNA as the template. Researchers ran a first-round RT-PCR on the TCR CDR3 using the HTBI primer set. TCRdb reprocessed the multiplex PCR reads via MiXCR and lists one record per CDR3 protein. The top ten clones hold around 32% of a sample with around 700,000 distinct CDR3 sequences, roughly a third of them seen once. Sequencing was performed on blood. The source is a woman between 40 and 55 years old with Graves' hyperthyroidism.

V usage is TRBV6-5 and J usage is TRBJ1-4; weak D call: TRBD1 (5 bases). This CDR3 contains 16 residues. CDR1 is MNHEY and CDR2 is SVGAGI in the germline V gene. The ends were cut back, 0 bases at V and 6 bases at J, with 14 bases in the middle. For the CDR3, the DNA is TGTGCCAGCAGTTACTCCTGGGCAGGGCGGGATGAAAAACTGTTTTTT. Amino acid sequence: CASSYSWAGRDEKLFF.

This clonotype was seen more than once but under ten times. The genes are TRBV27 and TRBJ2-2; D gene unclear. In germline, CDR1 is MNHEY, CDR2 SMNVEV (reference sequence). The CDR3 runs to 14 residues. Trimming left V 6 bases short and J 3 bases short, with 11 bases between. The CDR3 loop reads CASREYPYTGELFF. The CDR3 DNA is TGTGCCAGCAGAGAGTACCCTTACACCGGGGAGCTGTTTTTT.

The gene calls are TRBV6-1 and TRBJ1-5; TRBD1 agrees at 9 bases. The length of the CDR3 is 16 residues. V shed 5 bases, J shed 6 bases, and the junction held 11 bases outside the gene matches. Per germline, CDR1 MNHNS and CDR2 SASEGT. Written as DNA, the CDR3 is TGTGCCAGCAGTTCCGACTCCGGGACAGGGCTTCAGCCCCAGCATTTT. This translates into CASSSDSGTGLQPQHF.

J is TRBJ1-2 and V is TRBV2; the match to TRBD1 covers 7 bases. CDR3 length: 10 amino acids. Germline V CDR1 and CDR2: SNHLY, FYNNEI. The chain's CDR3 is CARQGNGYTF. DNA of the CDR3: TGTGCTAGACAGGGTAATGGCTACACCTTC.

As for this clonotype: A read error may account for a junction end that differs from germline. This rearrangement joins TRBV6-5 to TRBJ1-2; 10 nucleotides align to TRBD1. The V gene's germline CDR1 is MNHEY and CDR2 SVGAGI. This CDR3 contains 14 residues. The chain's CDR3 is CAISYSMGQGGYTF. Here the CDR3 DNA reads TGTGCCATCAGTTACTCGATGGGACAGGGGGGCTACACCTTC.

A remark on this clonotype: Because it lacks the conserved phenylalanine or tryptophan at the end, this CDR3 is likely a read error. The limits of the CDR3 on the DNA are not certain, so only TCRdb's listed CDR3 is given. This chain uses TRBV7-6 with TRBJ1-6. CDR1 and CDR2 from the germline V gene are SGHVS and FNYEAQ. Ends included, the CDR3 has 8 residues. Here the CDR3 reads CASSLGGS.

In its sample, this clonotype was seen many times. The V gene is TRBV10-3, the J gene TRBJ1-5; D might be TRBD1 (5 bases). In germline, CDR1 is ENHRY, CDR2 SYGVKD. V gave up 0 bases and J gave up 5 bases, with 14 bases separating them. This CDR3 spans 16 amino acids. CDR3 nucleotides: TGTGCCATCAGTGAGTCGGGGTACAGGAGTTATCAGCCCCAGCATTTT. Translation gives CAISESGYRSYQPQHF.

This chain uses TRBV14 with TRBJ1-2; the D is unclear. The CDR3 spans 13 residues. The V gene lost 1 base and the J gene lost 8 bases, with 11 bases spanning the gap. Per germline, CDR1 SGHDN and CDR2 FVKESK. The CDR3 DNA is TGTGCCAGCAGCCAAGGCAAAGGCGGGGGCTACACCTTC. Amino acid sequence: CASSQGKGGGYTF. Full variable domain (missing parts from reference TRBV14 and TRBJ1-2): EAGVTQFPSHSVIEKGQTVTLRCDPISGHDNLYWYRRVMGKEIKFLLHFVKESKQDESGMPNNRFLAERTGGTYSTLKVQPAELEDSGVYFCASSQGKGGGYTFGSGTRLTVV.

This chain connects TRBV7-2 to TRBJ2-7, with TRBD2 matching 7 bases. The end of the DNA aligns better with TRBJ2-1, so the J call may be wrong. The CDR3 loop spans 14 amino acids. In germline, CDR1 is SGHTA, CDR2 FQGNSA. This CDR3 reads CASSHGLDPIEQFF. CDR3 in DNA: TGTGCCAGCAGCCATGGACTAGATCCTATTGAGCAGTTCTTC.

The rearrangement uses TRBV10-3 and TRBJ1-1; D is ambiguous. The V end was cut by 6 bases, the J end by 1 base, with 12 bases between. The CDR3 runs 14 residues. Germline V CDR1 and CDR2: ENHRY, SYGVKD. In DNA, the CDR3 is TGTGCCATCAGGACTACCCAGCAGAACACTGAAGCTTTCTTT. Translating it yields CAIRTTQQNTEAFF.

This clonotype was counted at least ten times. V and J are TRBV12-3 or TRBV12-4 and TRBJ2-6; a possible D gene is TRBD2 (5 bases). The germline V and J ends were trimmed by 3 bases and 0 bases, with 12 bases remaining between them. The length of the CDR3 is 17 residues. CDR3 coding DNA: TGTGCCAGCAGTTTGGTCGAGGGAACCTCTGGGGCCAACGTCCTGACTTTC. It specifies CASSLVEGTSGANVLTF.

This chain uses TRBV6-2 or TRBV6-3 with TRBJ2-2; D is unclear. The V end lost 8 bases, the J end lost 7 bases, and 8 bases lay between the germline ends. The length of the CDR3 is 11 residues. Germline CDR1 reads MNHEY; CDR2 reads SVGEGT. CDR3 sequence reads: CASGPGGELFF. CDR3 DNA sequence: TGTGCCAGCGGCCCGGGCGGGGAGCTGTTTTTT.

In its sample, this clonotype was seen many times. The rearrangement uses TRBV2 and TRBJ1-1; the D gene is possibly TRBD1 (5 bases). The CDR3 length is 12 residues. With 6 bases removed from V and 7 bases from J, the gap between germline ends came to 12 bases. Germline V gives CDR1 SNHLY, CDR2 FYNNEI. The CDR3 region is CASRTGTLEAFF. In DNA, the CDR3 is TGTGCCAGCAGAACCGGGACCCTTGAAGCTTTCTTT.

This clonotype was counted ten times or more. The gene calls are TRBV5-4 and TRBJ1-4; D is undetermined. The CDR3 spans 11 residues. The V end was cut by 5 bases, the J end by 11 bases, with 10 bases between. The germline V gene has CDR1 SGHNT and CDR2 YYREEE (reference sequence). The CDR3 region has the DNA TGTGCCAGCAGGGAGCCGGAGAAACTGTTTTTT. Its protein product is CASREPEKLFF. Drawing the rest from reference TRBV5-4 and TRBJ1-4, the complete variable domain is ETGVTQSPTHLIKTRGQQVTLRCSSQSGHNTVSWYQQALGQGPQFIFQYYREEENGRGNFPPRFSGLQFPNYSSELNVNALELDDSALYLCASREPEKLFFGSGTQLSVL.

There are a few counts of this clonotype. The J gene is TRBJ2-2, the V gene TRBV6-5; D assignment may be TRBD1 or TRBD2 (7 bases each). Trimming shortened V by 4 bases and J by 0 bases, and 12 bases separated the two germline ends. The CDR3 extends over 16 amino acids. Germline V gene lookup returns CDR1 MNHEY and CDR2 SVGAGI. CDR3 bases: TGTGCCAGCAGTTCCAGGGGGGGGGCGAACACCGGGGAGCTGTTTTTT. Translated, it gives CASSSRGGANTGELFF.

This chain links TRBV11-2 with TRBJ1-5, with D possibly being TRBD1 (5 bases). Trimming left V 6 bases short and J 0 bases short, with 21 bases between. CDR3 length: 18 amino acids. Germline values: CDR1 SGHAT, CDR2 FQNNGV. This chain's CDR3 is CASRIKGRSYYSNQPQHF. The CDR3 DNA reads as TGTGCCAGCAGGATTAAGGGGCGTTCCTATTATAGCAATCAGCCCCAGCATTTT. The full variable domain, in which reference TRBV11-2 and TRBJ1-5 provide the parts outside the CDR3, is EAGVAQSPRYKIIEKRQSVAFWCNPISGHATLYWYQQILGQGPKLLIQFQNNGVVDDSQLPKDRFSAERLKGVDSTLKIQPAKLEDSAVYLCASRIKGRSYYSNQPQHFGDGTRLSIL.

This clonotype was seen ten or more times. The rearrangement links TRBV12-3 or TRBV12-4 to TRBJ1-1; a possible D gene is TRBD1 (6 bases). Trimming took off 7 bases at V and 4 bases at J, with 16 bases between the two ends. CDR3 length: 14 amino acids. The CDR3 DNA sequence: TGTGCCAGCACCCCGGGGGGCGTGGGCACTGAAGCTTTCTTT. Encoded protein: CASTPGGVGTEAFF.

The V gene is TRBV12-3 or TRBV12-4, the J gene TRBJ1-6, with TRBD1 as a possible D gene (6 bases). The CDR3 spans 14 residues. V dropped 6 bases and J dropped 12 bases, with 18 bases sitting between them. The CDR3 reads CASSTATGGLPLHF. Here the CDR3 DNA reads TGTGCCAGCAGCACGGCGACAGGTGGGCTACCCCTCCACTTT.

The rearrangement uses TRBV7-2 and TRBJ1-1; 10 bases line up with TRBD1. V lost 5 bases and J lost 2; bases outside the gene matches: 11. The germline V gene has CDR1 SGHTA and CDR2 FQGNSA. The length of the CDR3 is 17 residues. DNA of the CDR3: TGTGCCAGCAGCCCAATTGACAGGGGGCAGGGAAACACTGAAGCTTTCTTT. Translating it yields CASSPIDRGQGNTEAFF.

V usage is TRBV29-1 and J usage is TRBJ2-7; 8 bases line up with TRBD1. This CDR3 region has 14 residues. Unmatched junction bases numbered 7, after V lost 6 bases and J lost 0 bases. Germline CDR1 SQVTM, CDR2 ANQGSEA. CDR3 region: CSVLGQGASYEQYF. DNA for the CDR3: TGCAGCGTCCTAGGTCAGGGGGCCTCCTACGAGCAGTACTTC.

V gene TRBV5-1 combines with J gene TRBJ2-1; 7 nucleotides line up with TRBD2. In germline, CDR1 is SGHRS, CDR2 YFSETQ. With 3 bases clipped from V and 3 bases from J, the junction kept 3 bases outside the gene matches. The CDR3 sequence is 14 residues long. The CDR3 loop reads CASSSTGGYNEQFF. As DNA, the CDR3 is TGCGCCAGCAGCTCCACGGGGGGCTACAATGAGCAGTTCTTC.

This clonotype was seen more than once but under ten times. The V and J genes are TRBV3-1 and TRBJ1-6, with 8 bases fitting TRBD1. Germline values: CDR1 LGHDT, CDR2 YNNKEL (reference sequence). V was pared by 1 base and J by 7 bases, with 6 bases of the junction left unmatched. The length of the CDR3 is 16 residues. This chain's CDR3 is CASSQAAGGGNSPLHF. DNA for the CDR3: TGTGCCAGCAGCCAAGCTGCAGGGGGCGGGAATTCACCCCTCCACTTT.

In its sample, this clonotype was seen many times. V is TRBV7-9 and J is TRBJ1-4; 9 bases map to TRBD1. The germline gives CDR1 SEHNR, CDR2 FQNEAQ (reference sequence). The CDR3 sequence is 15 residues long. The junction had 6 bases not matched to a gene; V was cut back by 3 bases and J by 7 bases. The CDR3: CASSLEGQGFEKLFF. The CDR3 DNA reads TGTGCCAGCAGCTTGGAGGGACAGGGTTTTGAAAAACTGTTTTTT.

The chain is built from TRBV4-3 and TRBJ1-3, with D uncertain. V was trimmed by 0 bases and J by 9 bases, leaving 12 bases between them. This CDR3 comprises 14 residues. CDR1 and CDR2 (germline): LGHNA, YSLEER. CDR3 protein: CASSQDPAGSTIYF. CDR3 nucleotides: TGCGCCAGCAGCCAAGATCCCGCGGGGAGCACCATATATTTT.

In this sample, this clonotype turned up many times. Here the CDR3 reads CASSLVVTDQPQHF. CDR3 DNA sequence: TGTGCCAGCAGCTTAGTGGTTACCGATCAGCCCCAGCATTTT. The chain couples TRBV7-2 to TRBJ1-5; unclear D gene. Trimming pared 1 base from V and 5 bases from J, leaving 9 bases between. The CDR3 is 14 amino acids. Per the germline V gene, CDR1 is SGHTA and CDR2 is FQGNSA.

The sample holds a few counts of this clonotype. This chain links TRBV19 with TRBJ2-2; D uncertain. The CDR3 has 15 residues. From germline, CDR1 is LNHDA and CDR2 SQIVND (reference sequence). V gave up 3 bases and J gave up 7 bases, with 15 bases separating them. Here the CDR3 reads CASSIPGVMNGELFF. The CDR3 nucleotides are TGTGCCAGTAGTATCCCGGGTGTCATGAACGGGGAGCTGTTTTTT.

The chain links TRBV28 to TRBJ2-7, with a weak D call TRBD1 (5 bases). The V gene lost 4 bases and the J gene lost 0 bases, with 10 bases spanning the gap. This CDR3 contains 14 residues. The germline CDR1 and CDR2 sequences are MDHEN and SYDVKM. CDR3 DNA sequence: TGTGCCAGCAGTTGGACATTAAGCTCCTACGAGCAGTACTTC. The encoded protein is CASSWTLSSYEQYF.

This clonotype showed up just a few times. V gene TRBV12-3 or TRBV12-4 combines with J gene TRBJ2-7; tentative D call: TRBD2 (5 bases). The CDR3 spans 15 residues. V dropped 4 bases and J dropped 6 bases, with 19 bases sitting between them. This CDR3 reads CASSSRAPQNREQYF. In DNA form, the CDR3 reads TGTGCCAGCAGTTCGAGGGCCCCGCAAAACCGCGAGCAGTACTTC.

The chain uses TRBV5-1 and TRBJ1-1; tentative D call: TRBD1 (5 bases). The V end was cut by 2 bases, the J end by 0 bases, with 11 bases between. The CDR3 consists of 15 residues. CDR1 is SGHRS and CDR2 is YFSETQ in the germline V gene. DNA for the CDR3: TGCGCCAGCAGCTTCTCAGGGCGCATGAACACTGAAGCTTTCTTT. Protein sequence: CASSFSGRMNTEAFF.

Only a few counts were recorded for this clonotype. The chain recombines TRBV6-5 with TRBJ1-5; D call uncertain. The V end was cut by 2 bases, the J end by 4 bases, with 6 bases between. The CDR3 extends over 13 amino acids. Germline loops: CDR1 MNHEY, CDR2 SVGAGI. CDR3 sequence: CASSYPSNQPQHF. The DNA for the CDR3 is TGTGCCAGCAGTTACCCCTCAAATCAGCCCCAGCATTTT.